The entry that follows covers one TCR beta chain sequence. The data stem from a study of blood T cell repertoires in COVID-19. Study information: Samples representing acute and convalescent COVID-19 were sourced from the United States, Italy and Spain. Nucleic acid was either cDNA or gDNA, and it came from T cells, B-cell-depleted T cells, or PBMCs.

With V trimmed by 4 bases and J by 6 bases, 17 bases remained unmatched. The CDR3 has 17 amino acids. Authors' analysis steps: Scientists estimated how many nucleated cells there were by amplifying reference gene primers. Using immunoSEQ multiplex PCR, the repertoire was profiled, and TCRdb retains in-frame clones only, with some absent. V and J calls and clone size follow that table, whereas D and trimming were derived from the DNA. This sample has 55,000 to 80,000 clones, with roughly 86% found just once. This sequence joins TRBV23-1 and TRBJ2-7; 8 nucleotides match TRBD1. TRBV23-1 is given ORF status, its function remaining uncertain. This clonotype originated in a man in his fifties with acute or convalescent COVID-19. Sequencing was performed on peripheral blood. CDR3 loop: CASSPCNELTGEIEQYF. DNA for the CDR3: TGCGCCAGCAGTCCCTGCAATGAGCTGACAGGGGAAATCGAGCAGTACTTC.